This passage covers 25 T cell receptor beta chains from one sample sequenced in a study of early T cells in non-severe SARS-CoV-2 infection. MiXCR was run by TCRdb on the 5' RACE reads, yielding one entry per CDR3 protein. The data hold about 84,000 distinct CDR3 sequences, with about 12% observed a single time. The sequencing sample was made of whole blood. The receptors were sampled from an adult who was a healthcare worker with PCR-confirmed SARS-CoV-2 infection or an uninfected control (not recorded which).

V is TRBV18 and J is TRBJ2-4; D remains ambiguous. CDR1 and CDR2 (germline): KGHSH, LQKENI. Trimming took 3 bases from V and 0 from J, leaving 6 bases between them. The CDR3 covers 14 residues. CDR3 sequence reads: CASSPTVAKNIQYF. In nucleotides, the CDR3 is TGTGCCAGCTCACCTACAGTAGCCAAAAACATTCAGTACTTC.

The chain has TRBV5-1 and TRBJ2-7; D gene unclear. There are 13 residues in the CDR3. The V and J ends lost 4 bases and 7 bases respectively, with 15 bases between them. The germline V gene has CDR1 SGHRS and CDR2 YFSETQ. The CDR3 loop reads CASSIPGTGEQYF. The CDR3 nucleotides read TGCGCCAGCAGCATCCCCGGTACGGGTGAGCAGTACTTC.

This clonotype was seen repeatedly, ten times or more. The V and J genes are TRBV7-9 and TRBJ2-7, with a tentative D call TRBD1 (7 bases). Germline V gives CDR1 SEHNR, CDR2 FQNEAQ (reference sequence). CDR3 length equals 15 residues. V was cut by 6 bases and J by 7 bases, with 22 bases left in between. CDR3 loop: CASRPTPRGVGEQYF. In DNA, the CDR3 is TGTGCCAGCAGACCCACCCCCAGGGGGGTAGGGGAGCAGTACTTC.

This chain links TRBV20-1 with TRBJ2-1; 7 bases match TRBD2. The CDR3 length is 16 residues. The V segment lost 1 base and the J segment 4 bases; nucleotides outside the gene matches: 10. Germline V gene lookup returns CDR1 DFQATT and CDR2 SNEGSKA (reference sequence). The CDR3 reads CSARGPRLALYNEQFF. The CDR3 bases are TGCAGTGCTAGAGGGCCGAGACTAGCCCTATACAATGAGCAGTTCTTC.

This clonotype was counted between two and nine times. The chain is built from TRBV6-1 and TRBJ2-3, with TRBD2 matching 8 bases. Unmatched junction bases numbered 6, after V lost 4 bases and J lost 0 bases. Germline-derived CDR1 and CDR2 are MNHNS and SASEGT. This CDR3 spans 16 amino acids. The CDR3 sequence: CASSVSSGSSTDTQYF. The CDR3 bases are TGTGCCAGCAGTGTTTCTAGCGGGTCTAGCACAGATACGCAGTATTTT.

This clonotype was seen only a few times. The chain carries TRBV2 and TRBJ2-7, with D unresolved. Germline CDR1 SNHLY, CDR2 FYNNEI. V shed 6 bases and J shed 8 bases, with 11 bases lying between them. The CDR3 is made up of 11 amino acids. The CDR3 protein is CASSSMMKQYF. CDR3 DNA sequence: TGTGCCAGCAGCTCCATGATGAAGCAGTACTTC.

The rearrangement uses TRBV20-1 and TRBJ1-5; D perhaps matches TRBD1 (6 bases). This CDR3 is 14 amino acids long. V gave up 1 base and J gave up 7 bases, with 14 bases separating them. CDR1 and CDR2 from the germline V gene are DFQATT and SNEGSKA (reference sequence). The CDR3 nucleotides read TGCAGTGCTAGAGTAAAACCAGGGGACCAGCCCCAGCATTTT. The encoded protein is CSARVKPGDQPQHF.

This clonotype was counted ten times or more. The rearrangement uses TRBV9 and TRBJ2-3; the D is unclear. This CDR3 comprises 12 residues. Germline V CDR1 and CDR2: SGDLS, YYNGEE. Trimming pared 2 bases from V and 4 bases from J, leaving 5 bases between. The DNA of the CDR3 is TGTGCCAGCAGCGTCGGTCCAGATACGCAGTATTTT. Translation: CASSVGPDTQYF.

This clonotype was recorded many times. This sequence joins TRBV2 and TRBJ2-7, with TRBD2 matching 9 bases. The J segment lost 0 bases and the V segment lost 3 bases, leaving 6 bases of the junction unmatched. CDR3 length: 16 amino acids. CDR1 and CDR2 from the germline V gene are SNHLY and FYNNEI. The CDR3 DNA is TGTGCCAGCAGTGATCGTCGACTAGCGGCCTCCTACGAGCAGTACTTC. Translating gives CASSDRRLAASYEQYF.

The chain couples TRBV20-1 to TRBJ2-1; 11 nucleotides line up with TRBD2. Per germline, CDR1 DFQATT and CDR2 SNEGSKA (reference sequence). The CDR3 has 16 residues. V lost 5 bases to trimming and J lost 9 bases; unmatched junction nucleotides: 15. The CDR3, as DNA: TGCAGTGCTCCTATTCCCGGGACTAGCGGAGTTGGTGAGCAGTTCTTC. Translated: CSAPIPGTSGVGEQFF.

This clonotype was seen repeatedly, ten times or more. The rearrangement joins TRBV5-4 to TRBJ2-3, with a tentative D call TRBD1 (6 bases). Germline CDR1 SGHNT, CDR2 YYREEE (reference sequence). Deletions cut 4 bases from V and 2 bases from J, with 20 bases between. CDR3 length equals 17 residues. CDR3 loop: CASSPTGTRPITDTQYF. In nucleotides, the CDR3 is TGTGCCAGCAGCCCCACCGGGACACGGCCGATCACAGATACGCAGTATTTT.

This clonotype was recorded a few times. CDR3 sequence: CASSYGGGQQYEQYF. In DNA form, the CDR3 reads TGTGCCAGCAGTTACGGCGGGGGACAGCAATACGAGCAGTACTTC. V is TRBV6-5 and J is TRBJ2-7; possibly TRBD1 or TRBD2 for D (7 bases each). V was cut by 2 bases and J by 4 bases, with 15 bases left in between. CDR3 length: 15 amino acids. Germline lookup yields CDR1 MNHEY and CDR2 SVGAGI.

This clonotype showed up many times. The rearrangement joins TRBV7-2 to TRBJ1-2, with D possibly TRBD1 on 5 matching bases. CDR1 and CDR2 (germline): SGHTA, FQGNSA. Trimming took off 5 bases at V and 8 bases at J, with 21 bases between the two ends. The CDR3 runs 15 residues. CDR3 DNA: TGTGCCAGCAGCCGACGATCGACAGCCCCCCAGGGCTACACCTTC. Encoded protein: CASSRRSTAPQGYTF.

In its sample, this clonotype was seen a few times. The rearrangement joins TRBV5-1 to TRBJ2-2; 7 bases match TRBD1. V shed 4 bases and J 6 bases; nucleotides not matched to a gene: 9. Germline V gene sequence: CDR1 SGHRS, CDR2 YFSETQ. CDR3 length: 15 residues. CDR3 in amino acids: CASSPPLTGSGELFF. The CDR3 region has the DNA TGCGCCAGCAGCCCGCCCCTGACAGGGTCCGGGGAGCTGTTTTTT.

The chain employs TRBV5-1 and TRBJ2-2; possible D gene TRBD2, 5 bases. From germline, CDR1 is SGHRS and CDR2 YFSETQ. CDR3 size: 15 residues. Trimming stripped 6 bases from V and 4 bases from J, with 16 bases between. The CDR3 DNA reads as TGCGCCAGCAATCCTAGCATGAGGACCACCGGGGAGCTGTTTTTT. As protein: CASNPSMRTTGELFF.

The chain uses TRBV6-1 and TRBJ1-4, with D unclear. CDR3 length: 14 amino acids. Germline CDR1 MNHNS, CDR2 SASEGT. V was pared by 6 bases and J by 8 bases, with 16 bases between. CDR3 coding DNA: TGTGCCAGCAGACAAATGGGGTTTGGGGAAAAACTGTTTTTT. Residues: CASRQMGFGEKLFF.

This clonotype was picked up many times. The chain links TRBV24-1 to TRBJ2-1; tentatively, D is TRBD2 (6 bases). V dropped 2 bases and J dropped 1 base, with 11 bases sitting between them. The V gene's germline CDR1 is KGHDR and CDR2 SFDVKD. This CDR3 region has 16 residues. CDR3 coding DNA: TGTGCCACCAGTGATTACGTAGCGGTATCCTACAATGAGCAGTTCTTC. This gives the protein CATSDYVAVSYNEQFF.

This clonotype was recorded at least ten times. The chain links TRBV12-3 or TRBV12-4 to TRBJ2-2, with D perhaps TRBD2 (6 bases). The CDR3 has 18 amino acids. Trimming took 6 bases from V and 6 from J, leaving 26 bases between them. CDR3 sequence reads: CASSRWAPSGSMSGELFF. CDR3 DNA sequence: TGTGCCAGCAGCCGTTGGGCGCCCAGCGGGTCGATGTCCGGGGAGCTGTTTTTT.

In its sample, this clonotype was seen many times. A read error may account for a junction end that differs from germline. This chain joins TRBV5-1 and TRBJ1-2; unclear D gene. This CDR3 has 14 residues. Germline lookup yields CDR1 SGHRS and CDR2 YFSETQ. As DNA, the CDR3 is TGCGCCAGCAGCTTGGGGGCAGAGCTTGGCCCCCCATTCTTC. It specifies CASSLGAELGPPFF.

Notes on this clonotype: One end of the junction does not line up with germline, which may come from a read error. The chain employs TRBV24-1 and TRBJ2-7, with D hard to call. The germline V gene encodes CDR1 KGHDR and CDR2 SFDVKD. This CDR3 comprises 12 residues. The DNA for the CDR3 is TGTGCCATCAGTGATTCGAGCTACGAGCAGTACTTC. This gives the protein CAISDSSYEQYF.

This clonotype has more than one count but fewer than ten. CDR3: CASSLRLSPSYNEQFF. The CDR3 nucleotides are TGTGCCAGCAGTTTAAGACTATCCCCATCCTACAATGAGCAGTTCTTC. The genes are TRBV28 and TRBJ2-1; TRBD2 might be the D (5 bases). Germline V CDR1 and CDR2: MDHEN, SYDVKM. Trimming stripped 2 bases from V and 1 base from J, with 12 bases between. This CDR3 has 16 residues.

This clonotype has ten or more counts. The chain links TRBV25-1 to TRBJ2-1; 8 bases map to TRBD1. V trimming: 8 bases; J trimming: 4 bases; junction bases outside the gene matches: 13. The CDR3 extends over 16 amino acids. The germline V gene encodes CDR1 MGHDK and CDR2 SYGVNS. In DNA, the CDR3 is TGTGCCAGCGCCCATTCCTGGGGGGACAGGTACAATGAGCAGTTCTTC. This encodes CASAHSWGDRYNEQFF.

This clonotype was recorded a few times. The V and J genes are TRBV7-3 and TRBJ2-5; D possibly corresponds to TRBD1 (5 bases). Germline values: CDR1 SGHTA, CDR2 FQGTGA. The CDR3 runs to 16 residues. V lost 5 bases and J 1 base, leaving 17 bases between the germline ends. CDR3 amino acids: CASSPLGQGGQETQYF. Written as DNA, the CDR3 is TGTGCCAGCAGCCCGCTGGGGCAGGGCGGCCAAGAGACCCAGTACTTC.

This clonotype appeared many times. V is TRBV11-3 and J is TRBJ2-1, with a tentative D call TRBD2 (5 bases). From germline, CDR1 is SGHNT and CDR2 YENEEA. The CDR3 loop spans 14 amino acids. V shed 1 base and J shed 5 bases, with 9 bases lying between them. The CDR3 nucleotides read TGTGCCAGCAGCTTAGTTGCGGGTGACAATGAGCAGTTCTTC. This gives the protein CASSLVAGDNEQFF.

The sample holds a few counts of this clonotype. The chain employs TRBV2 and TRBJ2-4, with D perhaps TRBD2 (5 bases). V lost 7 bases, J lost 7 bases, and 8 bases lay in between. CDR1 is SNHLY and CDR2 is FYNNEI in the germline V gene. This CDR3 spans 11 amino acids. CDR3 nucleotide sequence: TGTGCCAGCACGAGCGGTAACATTCAGTACTTC. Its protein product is CASTSGNIQYF.